This entry is about one T cell receptor beta chain. No antigen is known for it. J lost 4 bases, V lost 6 bases, and 1 base had no gene match. This CDR3 spans 14 amino acids. Looked up from germline, CDR1 is SGHTA and CDR2 is FQGNSA. This sample is part of a study of shared clonotypes between healthy human individuals. Study results and caveats: Although depth was large, rarefaction showed that sequencing of the sorted subsets was incomplete. Naive CD4 clonotypes were shared across several donors at about 5%.

In the original processing: For the immunoSEQ data, sequences were junction-only without quality scores, so filtering differed. Produced via immunoSEQ multiplex PCR; TCRdb's table is partial and in-frame only. V and J calls and clone size are those listed in that table; D and trimming were worked out from the DNA. The table has nearly 1 million clones, around three quarters seen once. The sample consisted of memory CD4+ T cells sorted from blood. Subset of the sample: CD45RA-negative fraction. V is TRBV7-2 and J is TRBJ1-6, with 9 bases lining up with TRBD1. This TCR was sampled from a man aged 18 to 30 in good health. The CDR3 here is CASRGQGYNSPLHF. The CDR3 DNA follows: TGTGCCAGCAGGGGACAGGGTTATAATTCACCCCTCCACTTT.